This TCR beta chain stems from a study of CD8+CD57+ T cells in acquired aplastic anemia. Study-level background: An average of roughly 2.9 ug of DNA was obtained from sorted CD4+ and CD8+ cells. Healthy donors gave 11 million or so reads on average for CD4+ cells. Study-wide findings and caveats: Both patients and controls carried the same twenty-nine CD8+ CDR3 sequences. CD8+ Simpson's diversity did not differ significantly between patients and controls.

A remark on this clonotype: Its antigen is unknown.

CDR3 and TCR beta VDJ profiling relied on a genomic DNA template. TCRdb re-called the reads through MiXCR, storing one row per CDR3 protein. Found here are approximately 170,000 distinct CDR3 sequences, just under 65% of them singletons; the top ten hold roughly 44%. CDR1 and CDR2 from the germline V gene are DFQATT and SNEGSKA (reference sequence). The CDR3 covers 11 residues. This clonotype originated in a human donor in good health. What was sequenced was sorted CD4+, CD8+, or CD8+CD57+ T cells (not recorded which) from PBMCs. The gene calls are TRBV20-1 and TRBJ2-5; 7 positions match TRBD1. CDR3 in DNA: TGCAGCCCGACAGGGCAAGAGACCCAGTACTTC. This translates into CSPTGQETQYF.